This T cell receptor (beta chain) stems from a study of blood T cell repertoires in COVID-19. V gave up 0 bases and J gave up 2 bases, with 10 bases separating them. This CDR3 is built from 15 residues. CDR1 is SGDLS and CDR2 is YYNGEE in the germline V gene. Produced via immunoSEQ multiplex PCR; TCRdb's table is partial and in-frame only. Among 200,000 to 250,000 clones listed, roughly 89% were seen once. The TCR was taken from a young man who had been exposed to COVID-19. V gene TRBV9 combines with J gene TRBJ2-3; D ambiguous. The sequenced sample was PBMCs or T cells enriched from blood (not recorded which). In DNA form, the CDR3 reads TGTGCCAGCAGCGTAGGGGCGTTTTACACAGATACGCAGTATTTT. This codes for CASSVGAFYTDTQYF.